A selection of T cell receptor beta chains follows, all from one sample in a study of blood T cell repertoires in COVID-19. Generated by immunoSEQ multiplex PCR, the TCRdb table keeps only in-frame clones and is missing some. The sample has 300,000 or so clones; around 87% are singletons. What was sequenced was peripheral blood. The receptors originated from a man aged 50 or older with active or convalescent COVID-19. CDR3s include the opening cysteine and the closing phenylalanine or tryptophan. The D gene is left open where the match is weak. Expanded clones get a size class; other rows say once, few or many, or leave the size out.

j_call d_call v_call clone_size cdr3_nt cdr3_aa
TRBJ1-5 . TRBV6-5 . TGTGCCAGCAGTTGGCAGGGAAATCAGCCCCAGCATTTT CASSWQGNQPQHF
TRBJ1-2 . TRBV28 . TGTGCCAGCACCCGGGGGAGGGTGGCCTATGGCTACACCTTC CASTRGRVAYGYTF
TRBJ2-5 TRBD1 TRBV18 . TGTGCCAGCTCACCCCGGACAGGTCTGGAAGAGACCCAGTACTTC CASSPRTGLEETQYF
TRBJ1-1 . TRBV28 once TGTGCCAGCCCACCTCACAGGCGATCGTTGAACACTGAAGCTTTCTTT CASPPHRRSLNTEAFF
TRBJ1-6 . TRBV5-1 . TGCGCCAGCAGCTTGGATAGGGGTTCGACACCCCTCCACTTT CASSLDRGSTPLHF
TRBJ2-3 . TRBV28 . TGTGCCAGCAGTATATCAACGACAGGCCTTAGCACAGATACGCAGTATTTT CASSISTTGLSTDTQYF
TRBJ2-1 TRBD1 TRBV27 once TGTGCCAGCAGTACGGACAGGGCCGGGGGGCAGTTCTTC CASSTDRAGGQFF
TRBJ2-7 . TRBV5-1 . TGCGCCAGCAGCTTTTTCCGGGGCTCCTACGAGCAGTACTTC CASSFFRGSYEQYF
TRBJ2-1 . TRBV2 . TGTGCCAGCAGTGAATTAGCGTCCATCAATGAGCAGTTCTTC CASSELASINEQFF
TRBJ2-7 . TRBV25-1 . TGTGCCAGCACCCCTTCCTCCCCCTCCTACGAGCAGTACTTC CASTPSSPSYEQYF
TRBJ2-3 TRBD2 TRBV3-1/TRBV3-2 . TGTGCCAGCAGCCCGGGGACTAGCGGAGGAGATACGCAGTATTTT CASSPGTSGGDTQYF
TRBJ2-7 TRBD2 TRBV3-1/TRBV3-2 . TGTGCCAGCAGCCAAGTATTTGGACTAGCGGGCGAGCAGTACTTC CASSQVFGLAGEQYF
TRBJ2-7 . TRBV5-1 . TGCGCCAGCAGCTTGGGGGGCTCTGCCGGGCCCTCCTACGAGCAGTACTTC CASSLGGSAGPSYEQYF
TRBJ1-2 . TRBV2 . TGTGTCAGCCGGCGCCAGGGTGGGTATGGCTACACCTTC CVSRRQGGYGYTF
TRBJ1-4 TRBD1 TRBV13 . TGTGCCAGCAGCCCTGGGACAGGAGGAGAAAAACTGTTTTTT CASSPGTGGEKLFF
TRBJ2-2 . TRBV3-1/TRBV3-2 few TGTGCCAGCAGCCAAGGGGAGGCCTGGGAGCTGTTTTTT CASSQGEAWELFF
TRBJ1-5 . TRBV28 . TGTGCCAGCAGTTTATGGCAGAACAATCAGCCCCAGCATTTT CASSLWQNNQPQHF
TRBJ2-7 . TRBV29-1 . TGCAGCGTTGTGGTTAATACAGGGACCTACGAGCAGTACTTC CSVVVNTGTYEQYF
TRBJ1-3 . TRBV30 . TGTGCCTGGAGTGCAAAACAGGACTCTGGAAACACCATATATTTT CAWSAKQDSGNTIYF
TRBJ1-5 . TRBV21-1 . TGTGCCAGCAGCAGGAGGACAGGATCCCTTTTGGGGAGCAATCAGCCCCAGCATTTT CASSRRTGSLLGSNQPQHF
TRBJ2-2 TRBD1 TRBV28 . TGTGCCAGCAGTCCAGGGACAGGGTCCGGGGAGCTGTTTTTT CASSPGTGSGELFF
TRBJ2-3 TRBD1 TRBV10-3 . TGTGCCATCAGCTCCCGGACAGGGACGACAGATACGCAGTATTTT CAISSRTGTTDTQYF
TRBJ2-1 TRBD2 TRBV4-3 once TGCGCCAGCAGCCAAGATGCTAGCGGTTCATTCTCCTACAATGAGCAGTTCTTC CASSQDASGSFSYNEQFF
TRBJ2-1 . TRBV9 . TGTGCCAGCAGCGTAGACCGGGGGTCCTACAATGAGCAGTTCTTC CASSVDRGSYNEQFF
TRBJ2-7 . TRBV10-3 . TGTGCCATCAGTCGAGACAGATCCTACGAGCAGTACTTC CAISRDRSYEQYF
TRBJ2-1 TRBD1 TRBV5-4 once TGTGCCAGCAGCTTATCCCCGACAGGGCGCAATGAGCAGTTCTTC CASSLSPTGRNEQFF
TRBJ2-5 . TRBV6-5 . TGTGCCAGCAGGCGAACAGTTCAAGAGACCCAGTACTTC CASRRTVQETQYF
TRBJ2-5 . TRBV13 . TGTGCCAGCAGCTCACTAGTTTCGGGGAAAGAGACCCAGTACTTC CASSSLVSGKETQYF
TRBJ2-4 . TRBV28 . TGTGCCAGCAGCCTCCCGGGACAGGCCGCGCCGGGGGGAAACATTCAGTACTTC CASSLPGQAAPGGNIQYF
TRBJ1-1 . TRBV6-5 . TGTGCCAGCAACGGACAGTGGAACACTGAAGCTTTCTTT CASNGQWNTEAFF
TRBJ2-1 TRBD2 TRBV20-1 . TGCAGTGCTAGTTCCCTAGCGGGAGGGAATGAGCAGTTCTTC CSASSLAGGNEQFF
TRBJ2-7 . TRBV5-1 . TGCGCCAGCAGCCCAGGCATACTCTCCTCCTACGAGCAGTACTTC CASSPGILSSYEQYF
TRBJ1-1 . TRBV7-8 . TGTGCCAGCAGCTTAATGTCAAGGACAGCCTCGAGCACTGAAGCTTTCTTT CASSLMSRTASSTEAFF
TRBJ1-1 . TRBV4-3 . TGCGCCAGCAGCCAAAGGACAGTCGGCCCCACTGAAGCTTTCTTT CASSQRTVGPTEAFF
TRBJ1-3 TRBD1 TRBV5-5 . TGTGCCAGCAGCTTGTCCCTGGACAGGGCTTACGGAAACACCATATATTTT CASSLSLDRAYGNTIYF
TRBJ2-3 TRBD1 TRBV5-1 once TGCGCCAGCAGCTCCAAAATACAGGGGACAGATACGCAGTATTTT CASSSKIQGTDTQYF
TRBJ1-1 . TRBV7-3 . TGTGCCAGCAGCCGGGGAGGGGGCACTGAAGCTTTCTTT CASSRGGGTEAFF
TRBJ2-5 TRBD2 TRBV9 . TGTGCCAGCTCCAATAGCGGGGGACACGTAGAGACCCAGTACTTC CASSNSGGHVETQYF
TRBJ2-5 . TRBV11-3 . TGTGCCAGCAGCTTAGGCAGCCAAGAGACCCAGTACTTC CASSLGSQETQYF
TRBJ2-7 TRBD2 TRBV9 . TGTGCCAGCAGCGTAGGACTAGCGGGGGCCTACGAGCAGTACTTC CASSVGLAGAYEQYF
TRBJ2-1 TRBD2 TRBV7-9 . TGTGCCAGCAGCCCGCGGGGTAGCGGGGGGATGAGCTCCTACAATGAGCAGTTCTTC CASSPRGSGGMSSYNEQFF
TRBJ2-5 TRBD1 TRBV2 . TGTGCCAGCAGTGAAGGAACAGGGGGCGCGGGTCAAGAGACCCAGTACTTC CASSEGTGGAGQETQYF
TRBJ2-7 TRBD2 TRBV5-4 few TGTGCCAGCAGCTTAGCTAGCGGGGGGGCGGGAGTCCGCGAGCAGTACTTC CASSLASGGAGVREQYF
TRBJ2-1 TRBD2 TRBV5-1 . TGCGCCAGCAGCTTGGTGCTAGCGGGAGGATCAGTGTACAATGAGCAGTTCTTC CASSLVLAGGSVYNEQFF
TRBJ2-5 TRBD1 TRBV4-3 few TGCGCCAGCAGCCAAGGACAGGGGGGCGTGGAGACCCAGTACTTC CASSQGQGGVETQYF
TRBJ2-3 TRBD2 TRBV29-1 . TGCAGCGTTGGGCTAGCGGCTAGCACAGATACGCAGTATTTT CSVGLAASTDTQYF